These 31 T cell receptor beta chains were sequenced from one sample in a study of glioma-infiltrating T cells. TCR alpha and beta CDR3 regions were amplified from RNA using iRepertoire nested multiplex PCR. Using its own MiXCR run on the multiplex PCR reads, TCRdb lists one record per CDR3 protein. The data contain about 94,000 distinct CDR3 sequences, under 30% of them seen just once; the ten biggest clones take up more than 6.5%. The sample comprised glioma tissue, nonneoplastic brain tissue, or PBMCs (not recorded which). Every receptor here comes from a human donor with low-grade glioma or glioblastoma, undergoing nonglioma brain surgery, or in good health (not recorded which).

The rearrangement uses TRBV12-3 or TRBV12-4 and TRBJ2-7, with D possibly matching TRBD1 (5 bases). The CDR3 totals 14 residues. Trimming removed 3 bases at V and 1 base at J, with 10 bases between. CDR3 nucleotide sequence: TGTGCCAGCAGTTTCCAGACAGAGTCCTACGAGCAGTACTTC. It is translated as CASSFQTESYEQYF.

This clonotype was picked up many times. The chain has TRBV6-2 or TRBV6-3 and TRBJ1-1; unclear D gene. This CDR3 has 15 residues. With 2 bases removed from V and 6 bases from J, the gap between germline ends came to 16 bases. Germline V gene sequence: CDR1 MNHEY, CDR2 SVGEGT. CDR3 amino acids: CASSYRPGFEAEAFF. For the CDR3, the DNA is TGTGCCAGCAGTTACCGTCCGGGATTCGAGGCTGAAGCTTTCTTT.

At least ten counts were recorded for this clonotype. The J gene is TRBJ2-7, the V gene TRBV11-3; 14 nucleotides agree with TRBD2. The CDR3 is 15 amino acids. Germline CDR1 is SGHNT and CDR2 is YENEEA. V lost 5 bases to trimming and J lost 5 bases; unmatched junction nucleotides: 5. The CDR3 DNA sequence: TGTGCCAGCAGCCTACAGGGACTAGCGGGGGACGAGCAGTACTTC. It codes for CASSLQGLAGDEQYF. The full variable domain, completed using reference TRBV11-3 and TRBJ2-7, is EAGVVQSPRYKIIEKKQPVAFWCNPISGHNTLYWYLQNLGQGPELLIRYENEEAVDDSQLPKDRFSAERLKGVDSTLKIQPAELGDSAVYLCASSLQGLAGDEQYFGPGTRLTVT.

A few counts support this clonotype. The genes are TRBV12-3 or TRBV12-4 and TRBJ1-5, with a tentative D call TRBD1 (5 bases). The CDR3 is made up of 14 amino acids. V was clipped by 1 base and J by 4 bases, with 8 bases between them. The CDR3 loop reads CASSLVGVNQPQHF. Here the CDR3 DNA reads TGTGCCAGCAGTTTAGTGGGGGTTAATCAGCCCCAGCATTTT.

This clonotype has a count of ten or more. The chain combines TRBV12-3 or TRBV12-4 with TRBJ2-1, with D perhaps TRBD2 (5 bases). Deletions cut 1 base from V and 12 bases from J, with 16 bases between. The CDR3 runs 14 residues. The CDR3 loop is CASSLVASLGMQFF. The CDR3 DNA sequence: TGTGCCAGCAGTTTAGTAGCGTCCTTAGGGATGCAGTTCTTC.

The table lists this clonotype with many counts. V and J are TRBV5-5 and TRBJ2-3, with 9 bases fitting TRBD2. V shed 2 bases and J 3 bases; nucleotides not matched to a gene: 4. CDR1 SGHKS and CDR2 YYEKEE come from the germline V gene (reference sequence). This CDR3 comprises 15 residues. CDR3 in DNA: TGTGCCAGCAGCTTATTAGCGGGAGCTACAGATACGCAGTATTTT. Translated, it gives CASSLLAGATDTQYF.

This clonotype was found a few times. The genes are TRBV7-9 and TRBJ1-6, with 7 bases identical to TRBD1. V trimming: 4 bases; J trimming: 4 bases; junction bases outside the gene matches: 4. Germline-derived CDR1 and CDR2 are SEHNR and FQNEAQ (reference sequence). The CDR3 is 15 amino acids. DNA of the CDR3: TGTGCCAGCAGCTCTGGGACAGCTTATAATTCACCCCTCCACTTT. This codes for CASSSGTAYNSPLHF.

The table lists this clonotype with a few counts. This sequence joins TRBV7-2 and TRBJ2-2, with a possible D match to TRBD2 (5 bases). There are 19 residues in the CDR3. Germline V lookup: CDR1 SGHTA, CDR2 FQGNSA. V was cut by 5 bases and J by 2 bases, with 24 bases left in between. The CDR3 coding sequence is TGTGCCAGCAGCCCATACCGGGAAACGACTCGATTAAACACCGGGGAGCTGTTTTTT. It translates to CASSPYRETTRLNTGELFF.

At least ten counts were recorded for this clonotype. J is TRBJ2-7 and V is TRBV18, with 7 bases aligning to TRBD2. The V gene end was trimmed by 2 bases and the J gene end by 0 bases; junction bases not matched to a gene: 4. CDR3 length equals 15 residues. In germline, CDR1 is KGHSH, CDR2 LQKENI. CDR3 DNA: TGTGCCAGCTCACCAGGTCGGGACTACTCCTACGAGCAGTACTTC. Amino acids: CASSPGRDYSYEQYF.

This clonotype is a singleton in its sample. Being one base from a much bigger clone, this may be a read error. V and J are TRBV29-1 and TRBJ1-5; unclear D gene. The CDR3 consists of 13 residues. Germline CDR1 SQVTM, CDR2 ANQGSEA. This chain's CDR3 is CSVGLSSNQHQHF. The CDR3 DNA follows: TGCAGCGTTGGACTGTCCTCGAATCAGCACCAGCATTTT.

This clonotype was observed at least ten times. This chain joins TRBV2 and TRBJ2-1; no clear D gene. Germline lookup yields CDR1 SNHLY and CDR2 FYNNEI. Trimming took 10 bases from V and 6 from J, leaving 16 bases between them. The CDR3 is 13 amino acids. CDR3 in amino acids: CATTHGTPNEQFF. The CDR3 region has the DNA TGTGCCACCACCCATGGCACCCCCAATGAGCAGTTCTTC.

V and J are TRBV29-1 and TRBJ1-2, with a weak D call TRBD1 (6 bases). The CDR3 length is 14 residues. Germline V gene sequence: CDR1 SQVTM, CDR2 ANQGSEA. The germline V and J ends were trimmed by 6 bases and 8 bases, with 22 bases remaining between them. CDR3: CSVSLGHGTIGYTF. The CDR3 DNA reads TGCAGCGTGTCTCTGGGACATGGTACTATAGGCTACACCTTC. The variable domain in full, with the rest retrieved from reference TRBV29-1 and TRBJ1-2, is SAVISQKPSRDICQRGTSLTIQCQVDSQVTMMFWYRQQPGQSLTLIATANQGSEATYESGFVIDKFPISRPNLTFSTLTVSNMSPEDSSIYLCSVSLGHGTIGYTFGSGTRLTVV.

There are many counts of this clonotype. One end of the junction varies from germline; a read error may be responsible. The DNA of the CDR3 is TGTGCCAGCAGGATATCTAGCGGGTACACAGCTACGCAGTATTTT. It specifies CASRISSGYTATQYF. This rearrangement joins TRBV2 to TRBJ2-3, with TRBD2 identical over 8 bases. The germline gives CDR1 SNHLY, CDR2 FYNNEI. The CDR3 is made up of 15 amino acids.

This chain connects TRBV7-9 to TRBJ2-3, with unresolved D. The CDR3 has 14 amino acids. The V end was cut by 5 bases, the J end by 0 bases, with 9 bases between. Germline V gene sequence: CDR1 SEHNR, CDR2 FQNEAQ (reference sequence). The CDR3 here is CASSPWGSTDTQYF. Here the CDR3 DNA reads TGTGCCAGCAGCCCGTGGGGAAGCACAGATACGCAGTATTTT.

As regards this clonotype: Being one base from a much bigger clone, this may be a read error. CDR3 region: CSVERYVGLRGTEAFF. The CDR3 region has the DNA TGCAGCGTTGAGAGGTACGTGGGCCTGAGAGGCACTGAAGCTTTCTTT. The genes are TRBV29-1 and TRBJ1-1, with D unclear. The CDR3 covers 16 residues. Trimming pared 3 bases from V and 4 bases from J, leaving 21 bases between. The germline gives CDR1 SQVTM, CDR2 ANQGSEA.

This clonotype was seen ten or more times. The chain is built from TRBV11-1 and TRBJ1-1, with D possibly TRBD1 on 6 matching bases. The CDR3 covers 17 residues. Germline CDR1 is SGHAT and CDR2 is FQDESV (reference sequence). V dropped 5 bases and J dropped 0 bases, with 19 bases sitting between them. CDR3 sequence (DNA): TGTGCCAGCAGCGCTAACACAGGACAGCCGATGAACACTGAAGCTTTCTTT. It yields the protein CASSANTGQPMNTEAFF.

The V gene is TRBV30, the J gene TRBJ1-1; D may be TRBD1 (5 bases). Trimming took 1 base from V and 5 from J, leaving 17 bases between them. From germline, CDR1 is GTSNPN and CDR2 SVGIG (reference sequence). The CDR3 covers 15 residues. The CDR3 DNA sequence: TGTGCCTGGAGTGGACAGTCTATCGCAAGAACTGAAGCTTTCTTT. Its protein product is CAWSGQSIARTEAFF.

This clonotype was seen many times. The chain has TRBV6-6 and TRBJ2-7, with a possible D match to TRBD1 (6 bases). Germline assignment: CDR1 MNHNY and CDR2 SVGAGI (reference sequence). V was shortened by 2 bases and J by 5 bases, with 16 bases between the two germline ends. This CDR3 contains 15 residues. The chain's CDR3 is CASSYTTGTNHEQYF. The CDR3 region has the DNA TGTGCCAGCAGTTACACTACCGGGACAAATCACGAGCAGTACTTC.

This clonotype was seen many times. Written as DNA, the CDR3 is TGCAGTGCTAGAAGGACAGTCAATCAGCCCCAGCATTTT. Its protein product is CSARRTVNQPQHF. The V gene is TRBV20-1, the J gene TRBJ1-5, with D possibly matching TRBD1 (6 bases). The germline gives CDR1 DFQATT, CDR2 SNEGSKA (reference sequence). V dropped 2 bases and J dropped 3 bases, with 8 bases sitting between them. This CDR3 has 13 amino acids.

As for this clonotype: This may arise from a read error, as a much more abundant clone is one base away. The V and J genes are TRBV18 and TRBJ1-1; a possible D gene is TRBD1 (6 bases). The CDR3 has 11 residues. The ends were cut back, 9 bases at V and 5 bases at J, with 10 bases in the middle. CDR1 and CDR2 from the germline V gene are KGHSH and LQKENI. CDR3 amino acids: CARSGVTEAFF. The CDR3 nucleotides read TGTGCCAGATCAGGGGTGACTGAAGCTTTCTTT.

This clonotype was counted between two and nine times. The chain employs TRBV29-1 and TRBJ2-5; the D is unclear. Per the germline V gene, CDR1 is SQVTM and CDR2 is ANQGSEA. This CDR3 has 14 amino acids. V was trimmed by 6 bases and J by 4 bases, leaving 18 bases between them. In nucleotides, the CDR3 is TGCAGCGTGAGGACGGCAGCCCCTGGAGAGACCCAGTACTTC. Amino acids: CSVRTAAPGETQYF.

Many counts were recorded for this clonotype. The gene calls are TRBV12-3 or TRBV12-4 and TRBJ1-1; 11 positions match TRBD1. This CDR3 contains 14 residues. V lost 6 bases and J lost 5; bases outside the gene matches: 5. CDR3 protein: CASRGTGGITEAFF. In nucleotides, the CDR3 is TGTGCCAGCAGGGGGACAGGGGGAATTACTGAAGCTTTCTTT.

Ten or more counts support this clonotype. The rearrangement uses TRBV20-1 and TRBJ1-1; 10 bases align to TRBD1. Germline V CDR1 and CDR2: DFQATT, SNEGSKA (reference sequence). V lost 6 bases to trimming and J lost 5 bases; unmatched junction nucleotides: 15. The CDR3 totals 16 residues. The CDR3 sequence: CSAKAGWTGGNTEAFF. CDR3 nucleotides: TGCAGTGCGAAGGCAGGGTGGACAGGGGGTAATACTGAAGCTTTCTTT.

This clonotype has ten or more counts. The chain links TRBV7-2 to TRBJ2-3; the D is unclear. Germline CDR1 SGHTA, CDR2 FQGNSA. The CDR3 has 12 residues. V gave up 5 bases and J gave up 3 bases, with 6 bases separating them. CDR3 region: CASSPYTDTQYF. The CDR3 DNA reads TGTGCCAGCAGCCCCTATACAGATACGCAGTATTTT.

V usage is TRBV5-4 and J usage is TRBJ1-6, with TRBD1 matching over 10 bases. The CDR3 extends over 20 amino acids. Germline V gene data show CDR1 as SGHNT and CDR2 as YYREEE (reference sequence). V trimming: 4 bases; J trimming: 5 bases; junction bases outside the gene matches: 18. CDR3 loop: CASSRIPDRGFGENNSPLHF. The CDR3 DNA reads as TGTGCCAGCAGCCGCATCCCGGACAGGGGGTTTGGGGAGAATAATTCACCCCTCCACTTT.

Points on this clonotype: This may arise from a read error, as a much more abundant clone is one base away. V and J are TRBV4-2 and TRBJ1-1; D not certain. Germline CDR1 and CDR2: LGHNA and YNFKEQ. The CDR3 is made up of 13 amino acids. Between the trimmed V and J ends, which lost 3 bases and 8 bases, there was a span of 13 bases. The DNA for the CDR3 is TGTGCCAGCAGCCATCCTCTAAAGGAGGAAGCTTTCTTT. Amino acid sequence: CASSHPLKEEAFF.

A word on this clonotype: The junction shows a germline mismatch at one end, possibly a read error. The chain employs TRBV4-1 and TRBJ2-5; D not certain. The length of the CDR3 is 12 residues. The germline CDR1 and CDR2 sequences are MGHRA and YSYEKL. The CDR3 spells CASSPSTETEYF. The CDR3 coding sequence is TGCGCCAGCAGCCCCTCGACGGAGACCGAGTACTTC.

This clonotype was detected ten times or more. The rearrangement uses TRBV25-1 and TRBJ1-1, with D perhaps matching TRBD1 (5 bases). Trimming left V 4 bases short and J 6 bases short, with 18 bases between. The germline V gene has CDR1 MGHDK and CDR2 SYGVNS. This CDR3 is built from 15 residues. The CDR3 sequence is CASSAPGLQKAEAFF. As DNA, the CDR3 is TGTGCCAGCAGTGCCCCGGGACTACAGAAGGCTGAAGCTTTCTTT.

This rearrangement joins TRBV4-2 to TRBJ2-7; the match to TRBD1 covers 9 bases. The CDR3 runs 17 residues. The V segment lost 4 bases and the J segment 0 bases; nucleotides outside the gene matches: 10. Germline values: CDR1 LGHNA, CDR2 YNFKEQ. This CDR3 reads CASSPDLPGQGSYEQYF. For the CDR3, the DNA is TGTGCCAGCAGCCCAGATCTTCCGGGACAGGGCTCCTACGAGCAGTACTTC.

The chain employs TRBV7-9 and TRBJ2-1, with a possible D match to TRBD2 (5 bases). The germline gives CDR1 SEHNR, CDR2 FQNEAQ (reference sequence). The CDR3 runs to 15 residues. The V gene lost 6 bases and the J gene lost 0 bases, with 12 bases spanning the gap. The DNA for the CDR3 is TGTGCCAGCAGTCGGACGAGGGCCTCCTACAATGAGCAGTTCTTC. Translation gives CASSRTRASYNEQFF.

This clonotype was seen at least ten times. The chain joins TRBV7-6 to TRBJ1-2; a possible D gene is TRBD1 (6 bases). This CDR3 spans 14 amino acids. Trimming pared 2 bases from V and 0 bases from J, leaving 7 bases between. Germline V lookup: CDR1 SGHVS, CDR2 FNYEAQ. CDR3 in DNA: TGTGCCAGCAGCTTATCAGGGGCTAACTATGGCTACACCTTC. Its protein product is CASSLSGANYGYTF.